This TCR beta chain originates from a study of blood T cell repertoires in COVID-19. On the study more broadly: COVID-19 samples, acute and convalescent, were from the United States, Italy and Spain. Sources were T cells, B-cell-depleted T cells, or PBMCs; the material itself was cDNA or gDNA.

TCRdb keeps only in-frame clones here, not all; method: immunoSEQ multiplex PCR. Among some 500,000 clones, about 88% were seen once, and the ten largest hold 7.5% to 9%. Germline V CDR1 and CDR2: SGHDT, YYEEEE. This CDR3 comprises 13 residues. Between the trimmed V and J ends, which lost 4 bases and 0 bases, there was a span of 8 bases. Sequencing input: peripheral blood. The genes are TRBV5-6 and TRBJ2-7; the D gene is possibly TRBD1 (5 bases). The clonotype originates from a woman in her forties or fifties with COVID-19, enrolled during active disease. The CDR3 protein is CASSRQYSYEQYF. The CDR3 DNA sequence: TGTGCCAGCAGCCGACAGTACTCCTACGAGCAGTACTTC.